Each of the 20 T cell receptor beta chains below was sequenced from the same sample in a study of spatial heterogeneity in lung cancer. TCRdb called the 5' RACE reads again in MiXCR, with one record for every CDR3 protein. The repertoire has approximately 49,000 distinct CDR3 sequences, roughly 5% of them found once; the top ten carry approximately 10%. As for time point: sample taken at primary tumor resection. The authors sequenced whole RNA from tumor, nontumor lung or frozen PBMC without sorting. Sequenced material: PBMCs, taken at surgery. The receptors originated from a male donor with early-stage non-small cell lung cancer.

This clonotype was seen many times. The genes are TRBV4-3 and TRBJ2-7; TRBD2 is a possible D gene (5 bases). Trimming took off 0 bases at V and 2 bases at J, with 17 bases between the two ends. The germline V gene encodes CDR1 LGHNA and CDR2 YSLEER. The CDR3 extends over 17 amino acids. The DNA of the CDR3 is TGCGCCAGCAGCCAAGATGTGCTAGCTCCCGGGACCTACGAGCAGTACTTC. Its protein product is CASSQDVLAPGTYEQYF.

This clonotype was picked up many times. The chain employs TRBV6-5 and TRBJ1-2; 10 nucleotides agree with TRBD1. The length of the CDR3 is 14 residues. V lost 2 bases to trimming and J lost 5 bases; unmatched junction nucleotides: 2. Germline V gene data show CDR1 as MNHEY and CDR2 as SVGAGI. The CDR3 here is CASSYRTGGYGYTF. The CDR3, as DNA: TGTGCCAGCAGTTACAGGACAGGGGGATATGGCTACACCTTC.

This clonotype showed up many times. The chain has TRBV19 and TRBJ2-7, with a weak D call TRBD1 (5 bases). V was pared by 3 bases and J by 8 bases, with 11 bases between. Germline-derived CDR1 and CDR2 are LNHDA and SQIVND (reference sequence). The CDR3 consists of 12 residues. The CDR3 loop reads CASSIPQGQQYF. The CDR3 DNA sequence: TGTGCCAGTAGTATCCCCCAGGGCCAGCAGTACTTC.

The chain combines TRBV10-3 with TRBJ2-5; TRBD1 matches at 9 bases. Trimming took 1 base from V and 3 from J; bases not matched to a gene: 12. Germline loops: CDR1 ENHRY, CDR2 SYGVKD. CDR3 size: 18 residues. CDR3 residues: CAISELGHRGRWEETQYF. CDR3 coding DNA: TGTGCCATCAGTGAGTTGGGACACAGGGGGCGATGGGAAGAGACCCAGTACTTC.

This clonotype was seen many times. This sequence joins TRBV9 and TRBJ1-1; D not certain. CDR1 is SGDLS and CDR2 is YYNGEE in the germline V gene. The ends were cut back, 0 bases at V and 3 bases at J, with 9 bases in the middle. This CDR3 has 14 amino acids. CDR3 nucleotide sequence: TGTGCCAGCAGCGTAGAGGGAAAGGACACTGAAGCTTTCTTT. This codes for CASSVEGKDTEAFF.

This clonotype was detected ten times or more. The chain recombines TRBV12-3 or TRBV12-4 with TRBJ2-6; 7 bases are shared with TRBD2. V lost 8 bases and J lost 9; bases outside the gene matches: 13. The CDR3 has 15 residues. CDR3 bases: TGTGCCAGCGGTACCTTTTCGGGGAGGGGCAACGTCCTGACTTTC. It yields the protein CASGTFSGRGNVLTF.

In its sample, this clonotype was seen many times. CDR3 sequence reads: CASSLGVLAGGSYEQYF. CDR3 DNA: TGTGCCAGCAGCTTAGGGGTACTAGCGGGAGGTTCGTACGAGCAGTACTTC. The gene calls are TRBV7-2 and TRBJ2-7; 12 bases are a match to TRBD2. This CDR3 region has 17 residues. Germline CDR1 is SGHTA and CDR2 is FQGNSA. The junction had 8 bases not matched to a gene; V was cut back by 1 base and J by 4 bases. The full variable domain, with the rest looked up from reference TRBV7-2 and TRBJ2-7, is GAGVSQSPSNKVTEKGKDVELRCDPISGHTALYWYRQSLGQGLEFLIYFQGNSAPDKSGLPSDRFSAERTGGSVSTLTIQRTQQEDSAVYLCASSLGVLAGGSYEQYFGPGTRLTVT.

The chain combines TRBV7-2 with TRBJ2-1; D may correspond to TRBD1 or TRBD2 (5 bases each). Germline assignment: CDR1 SGHTA and CDR2 FQGNSA. The CDR3 covers 15 residues. V dropped 6 bases and J dropped 1 base, with 13 bases sitting between them. The CDR3 coding sequence is TGTGCCAGCAGTTCACTAGGGGCATCCTACAATGAGCAGTTCTTC. Its protein product is CASSSLGASYNEQFF.

This clonotype was counted at least ten times. The chain is built from TRBV5-5 and TRBJ2-3, with TRBD2 matching over 13 bases. The CDR3 covers 16 residues. In germline, CDR1 is SGHKS, CDR2 YYEKEE (reference sequence). The V and J ends lost 5 bases and 4 bases, in that order; junction bases with no gene match: 7. The CDR3 loop reads CASSRTSGSSSDTQYF. The CDR3 DNA is TGTGCCAGCAGTCGGACTAGCGGGAGTTCTTCAGATACGCAGTATTTT. Full variable domain (outside the CDR3, taken from reference TRBV5-5 and TRBJ2-3): DAGVTQSPTHLIKTRGQQVTLRCSPISGHKSVSWYQQVLGQGPQFIFQYYEKEERGRGNFPDRFSARQFPNYSSELNVNALLLGDSALYLCASSRTSGSSSDTQYFGPGTRLTVL.

This clonotype showed up many times. The V gene is TRBV20-1, the J gene TRBJ2-7, with D possibly matching TRBD2 (7 bases). V was shortened by 0 bases and J by 4 bases, with 16 bases between the two germline ends. The germline V gene encodes CDR1 DFQATT and CDR2 SNEGSKA (reference sequence). The CDR3 runs 15 residues. This CDR3 is CSARDHGGRWYEQYF. The DNA for the CDR3 is TGCAGTGCTAGAGATCACGGGGGGCGCTGGTACGAGCAGTACTTC.

This clonotype showed up many times. CDR3 region: CASSPVGARGYGYTF. DNA of the CDR3: TGTGCCAGCAGCCCCGTGGGAGCGAGAGGGTATGGCTACACCTTC. The chain uses TRBV11-2 and TRBJ1-2; no clear D gene. The CDR3 contains 15 residues. Germline assignment: CDR1 SGHAT and CDR2 FQNNGV. Trimming took off 5 bases at V and 5 bases at J, with 18 bases between the two ends.

This clonotype was observed at least ten times. The chain has TRBV12-3 or TRBV12-4 and TRBJ2-7; 16 positions match TRBD2. This CDR3 comprises 17 residues. Unmatched junction bases numbered 4, after V lost 5 bases and J lost 0 bases. CDR3 amino acids: CASSPGTSGRASYEQYF. The CDR3 DNA is TGTGCCAGCAGTCCCGGGACTAGCGGGAGGGCCTCCTACGAGCAGTACTTC.

This clonotype was recorded at least ten times. The V and J genes are TRBV4-1 and TRBJ2-2, with D uncertain. Germline V gene data show CDR1 as MGHRA and CDR2 as YSYEKL. Trimming took 4 bases from V and 0 from J, leaving 15 bases between them. This CDR3 region has 17 residues. CDR3 protein: CASSPLGLQTNTGELFF. CDR3 in DNA: TGCGCCAGCAGCCCCCTAGGTCTACAGACGAACACCGGGGAGCTGTTTTTT.

There are many counts of this clonotype. V is TRBV7-2 and J is TRBJ2-1, with D unclear. Per the germline V gene, CDR1 is SGHTA and CDR2 is FQGNSA. The CDR3 is 12 residues long. Trimming left V 5 bases short and J 9 bases short, with 11 bases between. In DNA, the CDR3 is TGTGCCAGCAGCCTTCATTCGGGTGAGCAGTTCTTC. Translated: CASSLHSGEQFF.

The chain recombines TRBV2 with TRBJ2-5, with TRBD2 identical over 8 bases. Germline trimming cut 1 base from V and 4 bases from J; bases unmatched to any gene: 5. The CDR3 contains 15 residues. CDR1 is SNHLY, CDR2 FYNNEI, per germline. CDR3 sequence (DNA): TGTGCCAGCAGTGAAGGCCCAGCGGGAGTAGAGACCCAGTACTTC. Protein product: CASSEGPAGVETQYF. The full variable domain, with the rest looked up from reference TRBV2 and TRBJ2-5, is EPEVTQTPSHQVTQMGQEVILRCVPISNHLYFYWYRQILGQKVEFLVSFYNNEISEKSEIFDDQFSVERPDGSNFTLKIRSTKLEDSAMYFCASSEGPAGVETQYFGPGTRLLVL.

This clonotype has just a few counts. V is TRBV24-1 and J is TRBJ2-2; D is perhaps TRBD1 (5 bases). CDR1 is KGHDR and CDR2 is SFDVKD in the germline V gene. Deletions cut 3 bases from V and 7 bases from J, with 20 bases between. CDR3 length: 17 amino acids. CDR3 nucleotides: TGTGCCACCAGTGATCGTCAGAACTCACAGGTGATCGGGGAGCTGTTTTTT. The encoded protein is CATSDRQNSQVIGELFF.

This clonotype was found many times. V gene TRBV10-3 combines with J gene TRBJ1-1, with TRBD1 identical over 10 bases. The CDR3 consists of 15 residues. The germline CDR1 and CDR2 sequences are ENHRY and SYGVKD. Trimming removed 6 bases from V and 5 bases from J; junction bases left unmatched: 9. The CDR3: CAISPQTGGETEAFF. CDR3 sequence (DNA): TGTGCCATCAGCCCTCAGACAGGGGGCGAGACTGAAGCTTTCTTT.

This clonotype was seen ten or more times. CDR3 bases: TGCGCCAGCAGCTCTTCTGGGGGGGACACTGAAGCTTTCTTT. It encodes CASSSSGGDTEAFF. The chain couples TRBV5-1 to TRBJ1-1, with D maybe TRBD1 (5 bases). CDR3 length: 14 amino acids. Germline-derived CDR1 and CDR2 are SGHRS and YFSETQ. Deletions cut 3 bases from V and 3 bases from J, with 12 bases between.

This clonotype was found many times. The CDR3 sequence is CASSLNAPNEQFF. CDR3 sequence (DNA): TGTGCCAGCAGTTTAAACGCCCCCAATGAGCAGTTCTTC. The chain is built from TRBV12-3 or TRBV12-4 and TRBJ2-1; D not certain. The CDR3 contains 13 residues. V lost 2 bases and J lost 6, with 8 bases in between.

The chain recombines TRBV12-3 or TRBV12-4 with TRBJ1-2; 8 positions agree with TRBD1. With V trimmed by 5 bases and J by 0 bases, 11 bases remained unmatched. This CDR3 is 17 amino acids long. As DNA, the CDR3 is TGTGCCAGCAGTCGCAGGGGGCGTAGGGCCGCTAACTATGGCTACACCTTC. Translated, it gives CASSRRGRRAANYGYTF.